This T cell receptor (beta chain) was found in a study of control samples from healthy donors and cancer patients. This CDR3 contains 15 residues. V was shortened by 1 base and J by 1 base, with 7 bases between the two germline ends. Germline V CDR1 and CDR2: KGHSH, LQKENI. Sequencing used immunoSEQ multiplex PCR; TCRdb keeps in-frame clones, though not all of them. The sample lists around 100,000 clones; around 89% were seen once. The sample taken for sequencing was blood. The sequence came from a man in his thirties or forties in good health. The chain links TRBV18 to TRBJ1-4, with D unclear. This CDR3 reads CASSPRWGTNEKLFF. The CDR3, as DNA: TGTGCCAGCTCACCACGTTGGGGAACTAATGAAAAACTGTTTTTT.